What follows are 21 T cell receptor beta chains derived from one specimen sequenced in a study of T-cell memory formation after mild COVID-19. TCRdb re-called the 5' RACE reads with MiXCR, one entry per CDR3 protein. The sample has approximately 300,000 distinct CDR3 sequences; 8% to 9% are singletons. The sequenced sample was PBMCs or a T cell subset sorted from them (not recorded which). These receptors came from a man aged 18 to 30 who had mild COVID-19 (a few samples of this study predate the infection). Cell type and time point are not known.

This clonotype was counted many times. The CDR3 reads CASSLTGTGYEQYF. The CDR3 nucleotides are TGCGCCAGCAGCCTAACCGGGACAGGGTACGAGCAGTACTTC. The chain joins TRBV5-1 to TRBJ2-7; the match to TRBD1 covers 9 bases. Germline trimming cut 4 bases from V and 4 bases from J; bases unmatched to any gene: 6. The CDR3 is 14 amino acids. Germline V gene lookup returns CDR1 SGHRS and CDR2 YFSETQ.

DNA of the CDR3: TGTGCCATCCGGGGGGTATCCCAAGAGACCCAGTACTTC. This codes for CAIRGVSQETQYF. The chain combines TRBV10-3 with TRBJ2-5; 7 bases fit TRBD2. V was pared by 8 bases and J by 1 base, with 4 bases of the junction left unmatched. This CDR3 spans 13 amino acids. CDR1 ENHRY and CDR2 SYGVKD come from the germline V gene.

This clonotype was recorded a few times. The chain uses TRBV6-1 and TRBJ1-1; D is undetermined. The CDR3 length is 12 residues. V lost 2 bases and J lost 7, with 8 bases in between. Per germline, CDR1 MNHNS and CDR2 SASEGT. CDR3 nucleotides: TGTGCCAGCAGTGAATTGGGGTATGAAGCTTTCTTT. Its translation is CASSELGYEAFF.

This clonotype was counted only a few times. This chain joins TRBV7-2 and TRBJ2-7; maybe TRBD2 (6 bases). The germline V gene encodes CDR1 SGHTA and CDR2 FQGNSA. This CDR3 region has 15 residues. Trimming removed 5 bases from V and 2 bases from J, with 16 bases in between. The CDR3 region has the DNA TGTGCCAGCAGCCCTGGGACTGTAATCGCCTACGAGCAGTACTTC. Residues: CASSPGTVIAYEQYF.

The chain links TRBV6-2 or TRBV6-3 to TRBJ1-1; D is perhaps TRBD1 (5 bases). The CDR3 sequence is 14 residues long. CDR1 MNHEY and CDR2 SVGEGT come from the germline V gene. V was clipped by 6 bases and J by 4 bases, with 15 bases between them. DNA of the CDR3: TGTGCCAGCAGGCCGGGACGCGGGTTCACTGAAGCTTTCTTT. It translates to CASRPGRGFTEAFF.

V is TRBV12-3 or TRBV12-4 and J is TRBJ2-3; 14 bases map to TRBD2. The CDR3 spans 16 residues. J lost 7 bases, V lost 5 bases, and 8 bases had no gene match. The CDR3 is CASSGPTSGGANTQYF. The CDR3 DNA reads TGTGCCAGCAGTGGCCCGACTAGCGGGGGGGCGAATACGCAGTATTTT.

CDR3 DNA sequence: TGCAGTGCTAGAGATCGTCGCCTAGCGGGGGGGAGAGATACGCAGTATTTT. It translates to CSARDRRLAGGRDTQYF. The J gene is TRBJ2-3, the V gene TRBV20-1; 12 bases match TRBD2. V shed 0 bases and J 5 bases; nucleotides not matched to a gene: 9. Germline-derived CDR1 and CDR2 are DFQATT and SNEGSKA (reference sequence). This CDR3 region has 17 residues.

The sample holds a few counts of this clonotype. The CDR3 DNA reads as TGTGCCAGCAGCCAATACGGGACAGAGCAGTTCTTC. Translation gives CASSQYGTEQFF. The V gene is TRBV3-1, the J gene TRBJ2-1, with D maybe TRBD1 (6 bases). CDR1 and CDR2 from the germline V gene are LGHDT and YNNKEL (reference sequence). The CDR3 is 12 amino acids. Trimming removed 2 bases from V and 10 bases from J, with 9 bases in between.

This clonotype has more than one count but fewer than ten. The chain recombines TRBV5-6 with TRBJ2-2; 7 bases match TRBD1. Trimming removed 1 base from V and 4 bases from J; junction bases left unmatched: 4. Per germline, CDR1 SGHDT and CDR2 YYEEEE. The CDR3 spans 15 residues. The DNA for the CDR3 is TGTGCCAGCAGCTTGAGGGGGCCCGTCACCGGGGAGCTGTTTTTT. It is translated as CASSLRGPVTGELFF.

In this sample, this clonotype turned up many times. The chain recombines TRBV7-2 with TRBJ2-5; 12 nucleotides match TRBD2. Germline trimming cut 4 bases from V and 7 bases from J; bases unmatched to any gene: 10. This CDR3 spans 16 amino acids. Germline V lookup: CDR1 SGHTA, CDR2 FQGNSA. CDR3: CASSSSLAGGPRTQYF. CDR3 nucleotide sequence: TGTGCCAGCAGCTCCTCTCTAGCGGGGGGGCCGCGGACCCAGTACTTC.

In DNA form, the CDR3 reads TGCAGTGCCCCGGGACTAGCGGCGACGCAGTATTTT. It translates to CSAPGLAATQYF. This sequence joins TRBV20-1 and TRBJ2-3, with TRBD2 matching over 11 bases. V dropped 6 bases and J dropped 9; count of bases not matched to a gene: 5. Germline V CDR1 and CDR2: DFQATT, SNEGSKA (reference sequence). This CDR3 comprises 12 residues.

J is TRBJ2-1 and V is TRBV20-1; TRBD1 aligns across 10 bases. Germline CDR1 reads DFQATT; CDR2 reads SNEGSKA (reference sequence). J gave up 8 bases and V 1 base, and 8 bases lay outside the gene matches. This CDR3 comprises 15 residues. The CDR3 region has the DNA TGCAGTGCTAGAGGCGTCGGACAGGGGGGGGATGAGCAGTTCTTC. Protein: CSARGVGQGGDEQFF.

This clonotype was observed many times. CDR3 in amino acids: CASSGGQGGQPQHF. The CDR3 DNA reads as TGCGCCAGCAGCGGGGGACAGGGCGGTCAGCCCCAGCATTTT. The gene calls are TRBV5-1 and TRBJ1-5; 9 bases are a match to TRBD1. The junction had 5 bases not matched to a gene; V was cut back by 4 bases and J by 6 bases. This CDR3 is built from 14 residues. Germline CDR1 is SGHRS and CDR2 is YFSETQ.

This chain connects TRBV5-4 to TRBJ2-5, with no clear D. The germline V gene encodes CDR1 SGHNT and CDR2 YYREEE (reference sequence). V gave up 1 base and J gave up 4 bases, with 11 bases separating them. The CDR3 has 14 residues. The DNA for the CDR3 is TGTGCCAGCAGCTTGAGGCAGGTAACAGAGACCCAGTACTTC. Translation: CASSLRQVTETQYF. Full variable domain (remainder filled in from reference TRBV5-4 and TRBJ2-5): ETGVTQSPTHLIKTRGQQVTLRCSSQSGHNTVSWYQQALGQGPQFIFQYYREEENGRGNFPPRFSGLQFPNYSSELNVNALELDDSALYLCASSLRQVTETQYFGPGTRLLVL.

Only a few counts were recorded for this clonotype. The gene calls are TRBV7-9 and TRBJ2-1, with a possible D match to TRBD2 (6 bases). CDR3 length: 14 amino acids. Trimming removed 5 bases at V and 7 bases at J, with 15 bases between. The germline CDR1 and CDR2 sequences are SEHNR and FQNEAQ (reference sequence). The CDR3 reads CASSPGLARNEQFF. The DNA for the CDR3 is TGTGCCAGCAGCCCGGGACTGGCTAGGAATGAGCAGTTCTTC.

In this sample, this clonotype turned up a few times. The V gene is TRBV19, the J gene TRBJ2-3, with 15 bases identical to TRBD2. V gave up 8 bases and J gave up 5 bases; unmatched junction bases: 5. Per germline, CDR1 LNHDA and CDR2 SQIVND (reference sequence). This CDR3 is built from 15 residues. CDR3 sequence: CASRTSGGAGDTQYF. CDR3 in DNA: TGTGCCAGTCGGACTAGCGGGGGGGCCGGAGATACGCAGTATTTT. Combining the CDR3 with reference TRBV19 and TRBJ2-3 gives the whole variable domain DGGITQSPKYLFRKEGQNVTLSCEQNLNHDAMYWYRQDPGQGLRLIYYSQIVNDFQKGDIAEGYSVSREKKESFPLTVTSAQKNPTAFYLCASRTSGGAGDTQYFGPGTRLTVL.

Only a few counts were recorded for this clonotype. This chain links TRBV28 with TRBJ1-1, with 12 nucleotides matching TRBD1. The CDR3 sequence is 15 residues long. Germline V CDR1 and CDR2: MDHEN, SYDVKM. The V segment lost 6 bases and the J segment 5 bases; nucleotides outside the gene matches: 7. CDR3 region: CASSPWDRGRTEAFF. The CDR3 DNA reads as TGTGCCAGCAGCCCGTGGGACAGGGGGCGAACTGAAGCTTTCTTT.

The chain combines TRBV12-3 or TRBV12-4 with TRBJ2-7, with 10 bases matching TRBD1. The CDR3 is 16 residues long. The junction had 9 bases not matched to a gene; V was cut back by 5 bases and J by 2 bases. The CDR3 is CASSETGTGAAYEQYF. For the CDR3, the DNA is TGTGCCAGCAGTGAAACCGGGACAGGGGCGGCCTACGAGCAGTACTTC.

Many counts were recorded for this clonotype. The genes are TRBV6-6 and TRBJ2-5, with 12 bases that match TRBD1. Germline assignment: CDR1 MNHNY and CDR2 SVGAGI (reference sequence). Trimming cost V 4 bases and J 1 base; bases outside gene matches: 1. This CDR3 has 15 residues. CDR3 DNA sequence: TGTGCCAGCAGTTGGGGACAGGGGGCCCAAGAGACCCAGTACTTC. This codes for CASSWGQGAQETQYF.

In its sample, this clonotype was seen a few times. The junction does not match germline at one end; this may be a read error. The chain joins TRBV20-1 to TRBJ1-4; unclear D gene. CDR1 and CDR2 (germline): DFQATT, SNEGSKA (reference sequence). The CDR3 has 15 amino acids. DNA for the CDR3: TGCAGCGCTAGAGACCCTGGGATAGTTAATGAAAAACTGTTTTTT. The encoded protein is CSARDPGIVNEKLFF.

This clonotype was detected many times. V and J are TRBV5-1 and TRBJ2-2; either TRBD1 or TRBD2 may supply D (5 bases each). CDR1 and CDR2 from the germline V gene are SGHRS and YFSETQ. Trimming stripped 2 bases from V and 2 bases from J, with 13 bases between. The CDR3 consists of 16 residues. CDR3 loop: CASSFFRDVNTGELFF. CDR3 in DNA: TGCGCCAGCAGCTTTTTCCGGGACGTCAACACCGGGGAGCTGTTTTTT.